Each of the 27 T cell receptor beta chains below was sequenced from the same sample in a study of OX40 agonist ivuxolimab in advanced cancers. Measured with immunoSEQ multiplex PCR; TCRdb has only the in-frame clones, and not every one. The sample has about 95,000 clones, roughly nine tenths seen once. The input for sequencing was CD4+ or CD8+ T cells sorted from blood, taken in a trial of the OX40 agonist ivuxolimab. The receptors stem from an adult with an advanced solid tumor such as melanoma, head and neck, liver or kidney cancer.

The gene calls are TRBV19 and TRBJ2-3; 7 bases are shared with TRBD2. From germline, CDR1 is LNHDA and CDR2 SQIVND (reference sequence). With V trimmed by 8 bases and J by 5 bases, 7 bases remained unmatched. There are 13 residues in the CDR3. Written as DNA, the CDR3 is TGTGCCAGTGACCAGCGGGACGGAGATACGCAGTATTTT. It specifies CASDQRDGDTQYF.

This clone was counted a single time. The genes are TRBV7-3 and TRBJ2-1; D not resolved. The CDR3 is 13 residues long. V lost 0 bases, J lost 5 bases, and 5 bases lay in between. CDR1 SGHTA and CDR2 FQGTGA come from the germline V gene. CDR3 loop: CASSLTRDNEQFF. In nucleotides, the CDR3 is TGTGCCAGCAGCTTAACGAGAGACAATGAGCAGTTCTTC. Supplemented by reference TRBV7-3 and TRBJ2-1, the full variable domain reads GAGVSQTPSNKVTEKGKYVELRCDPISGHTALYWYRQSLGQGPEFLIYFQGTGAADDSGLPNDRFFAVRPEGSVSTLKIQRTERGDSAVYLCASSLTRDNEQFFGPGTRLTVL.

Only one count was recorded for this clone. The CDR3, as DNA: TGTGCCAGCAGCCAACGGACCATTAGCTATGGCTACACCTTC. It codes for CASSQRTISYGYTF. The chain joins TRBV5-6 to TRBJ1-2; D is undetermined. The CDR3 consists of 14 residues. CDR1 is SGHDT and CDR2 is YYEEEE in the germline V gene. The V gene lost 4 bases and the J gene lost 4 bases, with 14 bases spanning the gap.

The chain joins TRBV2 to TRBJ1-2; D is ambiguous. V lost 2 bases to trimming and J lost 6 bases, with 16 bases between them. Germline loops: CDR1 SNHLY, CDR2 FYNNEI. The length of the CDR3 is 15 residues. DNA for the CDR3: TGTGCCAGCAGTGAAAAGTCCGGGCAAGAGGATGGCTACACCTTC. This gives the protein CASSEKSGQEDGYTF.

The chain carries TRBV6-1 and TRBJ2-3, with TRBD1 as a possible D gene (5 bases). This CDR3 is 13 amino acids long. V dropped 6 bases and J dropped 3 bases, with 10 bases sitting between them. Germline CDR1 MNHNS, CDR2 SASEGT. Here the CDR3 DNA reads TGTGCCAGCAGCCTGGGGCGGACAGATACGCAGTATTTT. Its translation: CASSLGRTDTQYF.

The J gene is TRBJ1-1, the V gene TRBV30, with D hard to call. The V end lost 5 bases, the J end lost 4 bases, and 8 bases lay between the germline ends. The CDR3 is made up of 11 amino acids. Germline CDR1 is GTSNPN and CDR2 is SVGIG (reference sequence). CDR3 nucleotide sequence: TGTGCCTGGGACCAAGGCACTGAAGCTTTCTTT. Protein: CAWDQGTEAFF.

The CDR3 DNA follows: TGTGCCAGCTCACCAGACAGGGACTATGGCTACACCTTC. It is translated as CASSPDRDYGYTF. The rearrangement links TRBV18 to TRBJ1-2, with 7 bases aligning to TRBD1. The CDR3 is made up of 13 amino acids. The germline CDR1 and CDR2 sequences are KGHSH and LQKENI. V was clipped by 2 bases and J by 3 bases; unmatched bases: 0.

The chain has TRBV28 and TRBJ1-1; D is perhaps TRBD1 (5 bases). The length of the CDR3 is 14 residues. Germline CDR1 and CDR2: MDHEN and SYDVKM. V shed 2 bases and J shed 5 bases, with 12 bases lying between them. Here the CDR3 DNA reads TGTGCCAGCAGTTTAGGAGGGGATGGGACTGAAGCTTTCTTT. It specifies CASSLGGDGTEAFF.

This clone was counted once. The genes are TRBV28 and TRBJ2-1, with 14 bases fitting TRBD2. This CDR3 is 18 amino acids long. Losses at the gene ends were 5 bases for V and 10 bases for J; bases not matched to a gene: 16. Germline V gives CDR1 MDHEN, CDR2 SYDVKM. Here the CDR3 reads CASSSPKPGLAGEGEQFF. For the CDR3, the DNA is TGTGCCAGCAGTAGCCCGAAGCCGGGACTAGCGGGAGAAGGGGAGCAGTTCTTC. Full variable domain (outside the CDR3, taken from reference TRBV28 and TRBJ2-1): DVKVTQSSRYLVKRTGEKVFLECVQDMDHENMFWYRQDPGLGLRLIYFSYDVKMKEKGDIPEGYSVSREKKERFSLILESASTNQTSMYLCASSSPKPGLAGEGEQFFGPGTRLTVL.

CDR3 loop: CASSVEPTGELFF. For the CDR3, the DNA is TGTGCCAGCAGCGTAGAGCCTACCGGGGAGCTGTTTTTT. The rearrangement joins TRBV9 to TRBJ2-2; D remains unclear. V was trimmed by 0 bases and J by 5 bases, leaving 5 bases between them. Germline CDR1 and CDR2: SGDLS and YYNGEE. The CDR3 has 13 amino acids.

This clone was counted once. This chain links TRBV6-5 with TRBJ2-7, with 7 bases fitting TRBD1. CDR3 length: 15 residues. Per germline, CDR1 MNHEY and CDR2 SVGAGI. After removal of 2 bases from V and 3 bases from J, the junction contained 7 bases not matched to a gene. The CDR3 coding sequence is TGTGCCAGCAGTTACCGTGGGACAGAGGGCTACGAGCAGTACTTC. This encodes CASSYRGTEGYEQYF.

The V call is TRBV4-3, the J call TRBJ2-1; 7 bases are shared with TRBD1. Germline CDR1 and CDR2: LGHNA and YSLEER. The CDR3 is made up of 19 amino acids. Germline trimming cut 1 base from V and 0 bases from J; bases unmatched to any gene: 12. For the CDR3, the DNA is TGCGCCAGCAGCCAAGTAAAGGGGGCCCTTACGAGCTCCTACAATGAGCAGTTCTTC. Protein product: CASSQVKGALTSSYNEQFF.

This chain connects TRBV6-6 to TRBJ2-1, with 8 bases lining up with TRBD1. This CDR3 has 13 amino acids. The ends lost 7 bases at V and 4 bases at J; junction bases unmatched: 3. CDR1 and CDR2 (germline): MNHNY, SVGAGI (reference sequence). CDR3 bases: TGTGCCAGCATGGACAGGGCATACAATGAGCAGTTCTTC. This codes for CASMDRAYNEQFF.

This sequence joins TRBV28 and TRBJ2-6; D gene ambiguous. CDR1 and CDR2 (germline): MDHEN, SYDVKM. The CDR3 contains 15 residues. Trimming shortened V by 5 bases and J by 1 base, and 9 bases separated the two germline ends. The CDR3 nucleotides read TGTGCCAGCAGTATTGTGGTTTCTGGGGCCAACGTCCTGACTTTC. Its translation: CASSIVVSGANVLTF.

To note about this clone: The junction and the germline gene differ at one end; a read error may be behind it. The chain carries TRBV7-9 and TRBJ2-2, with 10 bases aligning to TRBD2. Germline V gives CDR1 SEHNR, CDR2 FQNEAQ (reference sequence). The CDR3 totals 14 residues. CDR3 in DNA: TGTGCCAGCAGCAAACCACCGGGGACTAGCGCTACGGATTTT. Translation: CASSKPPGTSATDF.

The V gene is TRBV9, the J gene TRBJ2-5; 7 bases align to TRBD1. The CDR3 contains 13 residues. Per the germline V gene, CDR1 is SGDLS and CDR2 is YYNGEE. J was trimmed by 3 bases and V by 3 bases; bases with no gene match: 2. Here the CDR3 DNA reads TGTGCCAGCAGCGGAGGGGGCGAAGAGACCCAGTACTTC. Translated, it gives CASSGGGEETQYF. Supplemented by reference TRBV9 and TRBJ2-5, the full variable domain reads DSGVTQTPKHLITATGQRVTLRCSPRSGDLSVYWYQQSLDQGLQFLIQYYNGEERAKGNILERFSAQQFPDLHSELNLSSLELGDSALYFCASSGGGEETQYFGPGTRLLVL.

The rearrangement links TRBV6-1 to TRBJ1-5; D is ambiguous. This CDR3 is built from 13 residues. V was cut by 7 bases and J by 5 bases, with 12 bases left in between. Germline V gives CDR1 MNHNS, CDR2 SASEGT. The CDR3 sequence is CASTVARDQPQHF. DNA of the CDR3: TGTGCCAGCACAGTTGCACGGGATCAGCCCCAGCATTTT.

There are a few counts of this clone. V usage is TRBV2 and J usage is TRBJ1-5; D uncertain. The length of the CDR3 is 12 residues. Germline CDR1 is SNHLY and CDR2 is FYNNEI. The V and J ends lost 6 bases and 1 base respectively, with 4 bases between them. The CDR3 DNA reads as TGTGCCAGCAGGCGGAGCAATCAGCCCCAGCATTTT. The encoded protein is CASRRSNQPQHF.

A remark on this clone: The junction departs from the called germline gene at one end, perhaps through a read error. The CDR3 nucleotides read TGTGCCAGTAGTACCCTACACAGTATTGGAAACGCCATATATTTT. As protein: CASSTLHSIGNAIYF. The V call is TRBV19, the J call TRBJ1-3; D is ambiguous. CDR1 and CDR2 from the germline V gene are LNHDA and SQIVND (reference sequence). This CDR3 region has 15 residues.

This chain connects TRBV4-1 to TRBJ2-3; D is uncertain. Trimming left V 4 bases short and J 6 bases short, with 8 bases between. This CDR3 contains 12 residues. CDR1 MGHRA and CDR2 YSYEKL come from the germline V gene. The CDR3 region has the DNA TGCGCCAGCAGCCTCCTTGGGGATACGCAGTATTTT. This translates into CASSLLGDTQYF.

The rearrangement joins TRBV18 to TRBJ1-2; D is ambiguous. Germline loops: CDR1 KGHSH, CDR2 LQKENI. Trimming took off 2 bases at V and 7 bases at J, with 8 bases between the two ends. This CDR3 is 12 amino acids long. In nucleotides, the CDR3 is TGTGCCAGCTCACCAGACAACGGTGGCTACACCTTC. Translation: CASSPDNGGYTF.

The CDR3 reads CASRGKGYTF. The CDR3 region has the DNA TGTGCCAGCAGGGGGAAGGGCTACACCTTC. The rearrangement uses TRBV4-2 and TRBJ1-2; D unclear. Germline lookup yields CDR1 LGHNA and CDR2 YNFKEQ. The CDR3 has 10 amino acids. V gave up 6 bases and J gave up 8 bases, with 7 bases separating them.

The rearrangement uses TRBV7-2 and TRBJ2-2, with D possibly matching TRBD2 (5 bases). The CDR3 totals 16 residues. Trimming pared 5 bases from V and 0 bases from J, leaving 13 bases between. Germline V CDR1 and CDR2: SGHTA, FQGNSA. This CDR3 reads CASSGGTVSNTGELFF. As DNA, the CDR3 is TGTGCCAGCAGCGGAGGTACAGTATCGAACACCGGGGAGCTGTTTTTT.

The chain links TRBV6-5 to TRBJ2-5, with TRBD1 as a possible D gene (6 bases). Germline-derived CDR1 and CDR2 are MNHEY and SVGAGI. The V end was cut by 2 bases, the J end by 0 bases, with 10 bases between. The CDR3 totals 15 residues. CDR3 protein: CASSYTRGYQETQYF. CDR3 DNA: TGTGCCAGCAGTTACACGAGGGGGTACCAAGAGACCCAGTACTTC.

The CDR3 nucleotides read TGTGCCAGCAGCTTAGGGATAGCGGGAGGGTGGGACGAGCAGTACTTC. Translated: CASSLGIAGGWDEQYF. The gene calls are TRBV11-2 and TRBJ2-7; 11 positions agree with TRBD2. Germline V CDR1 and CDR2: SGHAT, FQNNGV. J lost 5 bases, V lost 1 base, and 7 bases had no gene match. This CDR3 is 16 amino acids long.

The chain is built from TRBV9 and TRBJ1-2, with D perhaps matching TRBD1 (5 bases). Trimming took off 0 bases at V and 6 bases at J, with 12 bases between the two ends. Germline V CDR1 and CDR2: SGDLS, YYNGEE. This CDR3 region has 14 residues. Written as DNA, the CDR3 is TGTGCCAGCAGCGTAGCTACGGGGCGGGATGGCTACACCTTC. It yields the protein CASSVATGRDGYTF.

This clone was counted once. The gene calls are TRBV30 and TRBJ2-1; 8 bases line up with TRBD2. J gave up 6 bases and V 2 bases, and 3 bases lay outside the gene matches. The CDR3 has 13 residues. Germline loops: CDR1 GTSNPN, CDR2 SVGIG (reference sequence). The CDR3 spells CAWSPGLANEQFF. CDR3 DNA: TGTGCCTGGAGTCCCGGACTAGCCAATGAGCAGTTCTTC.